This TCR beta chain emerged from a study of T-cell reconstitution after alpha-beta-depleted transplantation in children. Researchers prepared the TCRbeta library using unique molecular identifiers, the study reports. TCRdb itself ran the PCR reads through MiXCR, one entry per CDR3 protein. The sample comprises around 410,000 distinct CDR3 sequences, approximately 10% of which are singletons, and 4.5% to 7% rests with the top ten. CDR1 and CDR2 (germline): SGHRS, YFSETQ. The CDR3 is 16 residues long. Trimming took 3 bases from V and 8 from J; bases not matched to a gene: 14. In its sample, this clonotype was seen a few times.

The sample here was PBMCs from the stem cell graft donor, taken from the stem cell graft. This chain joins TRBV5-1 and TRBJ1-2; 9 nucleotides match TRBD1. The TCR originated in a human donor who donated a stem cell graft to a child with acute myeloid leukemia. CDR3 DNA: TGCGCCAGCAGCTGGCAATCGGGACAGGGCTTCGGCGGCTACACCTTC. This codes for CASSWQSGQGFGGYTF.